This T cell receptor beta chain was retrieved from a study of blood T cells in healthy people across ages (dated by TCRdb to the mid-2010s). At the level of the whole study: In model experiments, roughly one uniquely barcoded TCR beta cDNA molecule per two T cells was captured by template switching. To track age-related changes in TCR beta repertoire diversity, the study relied on deep sequencing normalized with unique cDNA molecular identifiers. The donors were split into four age groups: young (average around 15 years), middle-aged (around 37), aged (about 62) and long-lived (roughly 77). Donors of different ages were randomly distributed across sequencing lanes to avoid experimental bias. The study analyzed two additional independent replicas of 1 million unique cDNA reads from the same blood draw for two donors, one aged 18 to 30 and one aged 80 or older. The paper as a whole reports these results and caveats: There was a strong correlation between observed TCR beta diversity and the percentage of naive T cells measured by flow cytometry. Because the CMV infection status of the donors was unknown, age-related changes in expanded clonotypes may potentially have been confounded. Estimates of total diversity based on one million sequenced T cells were regarded as lower bounds and as underestimates. As age increased, observed TCR beta diversity per million T cells dropped in a roughly linear way, and a significant reduction was already evident by age 40. Compared with the aged group, the long-lived group had more naive CD4+ T cells, fewer expanded clones and increased TCR diversity, suggesting age selection. Since profiling was done on bulk unsorted PBMCs, naive and antigen-experienced compartments could not be conclusively compared.

The donors were some 39 Caucasian individuals from Russia, aged 6 to 90 years, who were systemically healthy. Around 9.7 milliliters of peripheral blood were collected from each donor into EDTA-treated Vacutainer tubes. Ficoll-Paque density-gradient centrifugation was used to isolate PBMCs, with at least 6 million per sample. Trizol reagent was used to extract total RNA from PBMCs, with at least 5 micrograms per sample. For every donor, an aliquot of PBMCs went through flow cytometry to measure the percentages of naive CD45RAhigh/CD27high T cells. This clonotype came up many times. The antigen it binds to is not known. No base-level quality is on record; no much larger clone is a single base apart. The protocol used for the library was 5' RACE. TCRdb lists the instrument as Illumina HiSeq 2500. A second PCR of roughly 7 to 11 cycles was performed with a sample-barcoded 5' primer and a J-beta primer mix. A template-switch 5' adaptor carrying 12 random nucleotides introduced a unique molecular identifier onto each TCR beta cDNA molecule. Each sample yielded at least 3 million CDR3-containing paired-end reads. All of the RNA was converted into first-strand cDNA using the Mint cDNA synthesis kit, with a TRBC-specific oligonucleotide serving as the primer. All cDNA was treated with uracil-DNA glycosylase and then went through a first 18-cycle PCR with the universal primers M1SS and BC2_uni_R. As for the original processing: For normalization, 1 million high-quality reads were randomly selected from each sample, with every read carrying a distinct molecular identifier. Instead of being binned into consensus sequences, reads that shared molecular identifiers were thrown out. MiTCR, set to a Q25 quality threshold and the strictest error-elimination algorithm, was used for CDR3 identification, clonotype clustering and error correction. A nonparametric unseen species model using Euler transformation provided a lower-bound estimate of total TCR beta diversity. TCRdb reprocessing: public reads trimmed at Q25 with fastp, clones called with MiXCR, in-frame beta chains kept. Here each entry gathers all rows of one CDR3 protein and keeps the most common genes and DNA. For this entry, the V and J calls and clone size follow TCRdb and not the study's own pipeline. The table for this sample lists hundreds of thousands of distinct CDR3 sequences; less than 40% of them were counted only once. The top ten hold 15% of the sample.

V ends up 6 bases short and J 0 bases short, with an unmatched junction base count of 15. The CDR3 goes from the cysteine to the phenylalanine over 19 residues. Just CDR3 DNA is preserved here, 57 bases in frame from base 1. The germline V gene yields MDHEN for CDR1 and SYDVKM for CDR2. Recombination joined TRBV28 with TRBJ2-4; 9 bases in between match TRBD1. This TCR came from a woman aged 80 or older in good health. Donor details come from another sample of the same person, matched by shared clones. Source material: blood. The CDR3 protein is CASREGRTGASVAKNIQYF. In nucleotide form, the sequence is TGTGCCAGCAGGGAGGGGCGGACAGGGGCATCGGTAGCCAAAAACATTCAGTACTTC.